Listed here are 4 T cell receptor beta chains from one sample, sequenced in a study of T-cell memory formation after mild COVID-19. TCRdb called the 5' RACE reads again in MiXCR, with one record for every CDR3 protein. The data show 300,000 to 350,000 distinct CDR3 sequences, just under 20% seen once. Sequenced input: PBMCs or a T cell subset sorted from them (not recorded which). The receptors were sampled from a young man who had mild COVID-19 (a few samples of this study predate the infection). Cell type and time point are not known.

This clonotype occurred many times. The V gene is TRBV5-1, the J gene TRBJ2-7; D is possibly TRBD1 (5 bases). V was clipped by 0 bases and J by 5 bases, with 12 bases between them. CDR1 SGHRS and CDR2 YFSETQ come from the germline V gene. The CDR3 loop spans 14 amino acids. CDR3 sequence: CASSLGAGLDEQYF. The DNA of the CDR3 is TGCGCCAGCAGCTTGGGTGCAGGGTTGGACGAGCAGTACTTC.

This clonotype was picked up a small number of times. This chain connects TRBV7-2 to TRBJ1-6; D may be TRBD1 (5 bases). The ends were cut back, 4 bases at V and 10 bases at J, with 11 bases in the middle. Germline CDR1 is SGHTA and CDR2 is FQGNSA. This CDR3 region has 13 residues. The CDR3 DNA reads TGTGCCAGCAGCTCAGGGTTGACCTCACCCCTCCACTTT. This codes for CASSSGLTSPLHF. Full variable domain (rest looked up from reference TRBV7-2 and TRBJ1-6): GAGVSQSPSNKVTEKGKDVELRCDPISGHTALYWYRQSLGQGLEFLIYFQGNSAPDKSGLPSDRFSAERTGGSVSTLTIQRTQQEDSAVYLCASSSGLTSPLHFGNGTRLTVT.

The chain uses TRBV15 and TRBJ2-5; 7 bases line up with TRBD2. There are 15 residues in the CDR3. V trimming: 0 bases; J trimming: 5 bases; junction bases outside the gene matches: 6. Germline CDR1 and CDR2: LNHNV and YYDKDF (reference sequence). Here the CDR3 reads CATSREVSGMETQYF. The CDR3 DNA reads as TGTGCCACCAGCAGAGAGGTCAGCGGGATGGAGACCCAGTACTTC.

Concerning this clonotype: A much bigger clone sits one base away, suggesting this may be a read error. The chain uses TRBV27 and TRBJ2-2; D tentatively reads TRBD1 or TRBD2 (6 bases each). This CDR3 has 18 residues. Germline CDR1 reads MNHEY; CDR2 reads SMNVEV (reference sequence). DNA of the CDR3: TGTGCCAGCAGTTTATCGGTTAGGGGGTCAGCGGGCACCGGGGAGCTGATTTTT. It encodes CASSLSVRGSAGTGELIF.